This T cell receptor (beta chain) was recovered during a study of T and B cells in COVID-19 patients. About the study: Of 20 active-infection patients, 12 were critically ill with mechanical ventilation or extracorporeal membrane oxygenation.

This clonotype turned up a few times. V gave up 3 bases and J gave up 4 bases, with 7 bases separating them. The CDR3 is made up of 13 amino acids. The germline CDR1 and CDR2 sequences are MNHEY and SMNVEV (reference sequence). Blood genomic DNA input for TRB amplification was about 220-500 ng. BIOMED2 TRB-A/B primer pools were used in multiplex TRB PCR. Each CDR3 protein is one row after TCRdb ran MiXCR on the multiplex PCR reads. The repertoire holds some 4,300 distinct CDR3 sequences, with roughly 24% as singletons. The V call is TRBV27, the J call TRBJ1-5; D not resolved. The material sequenced was blood. This sequence was found in a human donor with active COVID-19. The CDR3 nucleotides read TGTGCCAGCAGTTTCATAAATAATCAGCCCCAGCATTTT. Its protein product is CASSFINNQPQHF.